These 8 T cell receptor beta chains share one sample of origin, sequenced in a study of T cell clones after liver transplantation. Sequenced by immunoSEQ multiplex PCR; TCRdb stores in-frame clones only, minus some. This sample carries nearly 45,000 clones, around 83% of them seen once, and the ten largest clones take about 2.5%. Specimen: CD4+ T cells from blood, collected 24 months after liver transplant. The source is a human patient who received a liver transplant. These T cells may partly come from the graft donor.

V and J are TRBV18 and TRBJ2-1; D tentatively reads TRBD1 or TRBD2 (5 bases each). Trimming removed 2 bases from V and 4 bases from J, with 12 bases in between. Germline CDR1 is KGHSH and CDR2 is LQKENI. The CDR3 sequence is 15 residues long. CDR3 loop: CASSPEGIVYNEQFF. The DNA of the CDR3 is TGTGCCAGCTCACCAGAGGGGATAGTGTACAATGAGCAGTTCTTC.

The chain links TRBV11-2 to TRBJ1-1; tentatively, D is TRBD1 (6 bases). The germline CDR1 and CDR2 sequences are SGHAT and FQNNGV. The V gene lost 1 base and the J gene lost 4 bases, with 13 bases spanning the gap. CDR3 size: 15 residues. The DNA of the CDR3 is TGTGCCAGCAGCTTAGGAGGGTCCAGGGGCACTGAAGCTTTCTTT. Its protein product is CASSLGGSRGTEAFF. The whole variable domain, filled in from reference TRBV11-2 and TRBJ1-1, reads EAGVAQSPRYKIIEKRQSVAFWCNPISGHATLYWYQQILGQGPKLLIQFQNNGVVDDSQLPKDRFSAERLKGVDSTLKIQPAKLEDSAVYLCASSLGGSRGTEAFFGQGTRLTVV.

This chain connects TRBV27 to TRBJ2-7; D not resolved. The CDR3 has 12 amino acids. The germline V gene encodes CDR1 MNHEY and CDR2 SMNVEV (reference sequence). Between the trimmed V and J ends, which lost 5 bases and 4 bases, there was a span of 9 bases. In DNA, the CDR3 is TGTGCCAGCAGTCCCTTTGGATACGAGCAGTACTTC. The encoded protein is CASSPFGYEQYF.

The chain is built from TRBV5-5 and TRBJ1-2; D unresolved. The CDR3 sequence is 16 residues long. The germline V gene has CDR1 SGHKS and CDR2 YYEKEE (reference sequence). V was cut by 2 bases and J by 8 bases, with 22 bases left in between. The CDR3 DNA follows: TGTGCCAGCAGCTTAGTTAATATGGGCCTTTTAGAGGGCTACACCTTC. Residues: CASSLVNMGLLEGYTF.

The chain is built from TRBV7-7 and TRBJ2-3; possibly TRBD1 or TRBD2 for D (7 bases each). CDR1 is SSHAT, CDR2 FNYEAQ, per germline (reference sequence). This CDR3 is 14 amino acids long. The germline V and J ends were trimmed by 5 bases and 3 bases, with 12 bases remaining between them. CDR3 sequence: CASSLRGGTDTQYF. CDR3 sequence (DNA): TGTGCCAGCAGCCTCAGGGGGGGTACAGATACGCAGTATTTT.

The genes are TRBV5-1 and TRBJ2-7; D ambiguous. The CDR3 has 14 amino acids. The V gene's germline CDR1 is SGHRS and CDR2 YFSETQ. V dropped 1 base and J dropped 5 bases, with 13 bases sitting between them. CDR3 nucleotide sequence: TGCGCCAGCAGCTTGTGGGCGGAAACCAACGAGCAGTACTTC. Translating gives CASSLWAETNEQYF.

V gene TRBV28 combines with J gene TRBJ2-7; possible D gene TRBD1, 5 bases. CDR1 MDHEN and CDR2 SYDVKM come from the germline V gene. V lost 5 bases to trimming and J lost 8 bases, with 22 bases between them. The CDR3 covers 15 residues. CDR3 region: CASSPRTSSYPKQYF. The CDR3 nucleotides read TGTGCCAGCAGTCCTCGGACAAGTAGTTATCCGAAGCAGTACTTC.

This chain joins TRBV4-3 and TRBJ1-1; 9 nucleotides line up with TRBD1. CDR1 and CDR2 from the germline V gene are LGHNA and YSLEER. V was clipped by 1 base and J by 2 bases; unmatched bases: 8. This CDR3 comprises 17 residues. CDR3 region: CASSQGGRTGANTEAFF. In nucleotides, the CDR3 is TGCGCCAGCAGCCAAGGGGGGCGGACAGGGGCTAACACTGAAGCTTTCTTT.